The entry below describes one T cell receptor beta chain. Its antigen is not identified. The data belong to a study of beta chain features in type 1 diabetes. The CDR3 contains 12 residues. Germline V gives CDR1 GTSNPN, CDR2 SVGIG (reference sequence). Reverse transcription of all isolated RNA meant that expressed TCRB transcripts were sequenced. TCRdb's table, derived via immunoSEQ multiplex PCR, lists solely in-frame clones and lacks some. Of approximately 250,000 clones in the sample, 15% to 20% were seen once. Study-level findings and limits: Patients with Type 1 diabetes showed moderately but significantly shorter TCRB CDR3s in all four CD4+ subsets.

It was via CD45RO/CCR7/CD25/CD127/CD95/CD27 that CD4+ naive, central memory, regulatory and stem cell-like memory cells were sorted. The sequence was collected from a man aged 25 to 45 with type 1 diabetes. Sequenced: naive CD4+ T cells from blood. V is TRBV30 and J is TRBJ2-5; D is tentatively TRBD1 or TRBD2 (6 bases each). CDR3 in amino acids: CALKGGGETQYF. The CDR3 DNA follows: TGTGCTCTCAAGGGGGGCGGGGAGACCCAGTACTTC.